Listed below are T cell receptor beta chains from one sample, sequenced in a study of shared clonotypes between healthy human individuals. TCRdb keeps only in-frame clones here, not all; method: immunoSEQ multiplex PCR. The sample carries over a million clones, approximately 96% recorded once. The sample taken for sequencing was naive CD4+ T cells sorted from blood. The source is a man younger than 45 in good health. Both conserved end residues are part of each CDR3. Fields, in order: D gene, J gene, clone size, V gene, CDR3 protein, CDR3 DNA. A D gene is named only where the DNA matches it firmly. Clone size is not always given. Where it is, it says once, few, many or a class for expanded clones.

d_gene: .
j_gene: TRBJ2-7
abundance: .
v_gene: TRBV2
CDR3aa: CASKRELDEQYF
CDR3nt: TGTGCCAGCAAACGGGAACTCGACGAGCAGTACTTC

d_gene: .
j_gene: TRBJ2-5
abundance: .
v_gene: TRBV6-6
CDR3aa: CASSSPADPSQYF
CDR3nt: TGTGCCAGCAGCAGCCCGGCGGACCCGAGCCAGTACTTC

d_gene: TRBD1
j_gene: TRBJ1-1
abundance: .
v_gene: TRBV27
CDR3aa: CASRKDRDNTEAFF
CDR3nt: TGTGCCAGCAGGAAGGACAGGGATAACACTGAAGCTTTCTTT

d_gene: .
j_gene: TRBJ1-3
abundance: .
v_gene: TRBV9
CDR3aa: CASSADMSSGNTIYF
CDR3nt: TGTGCCAGCAGCGCAGACATGAGCTCTGGAAACACCATATATTTT

d_gene: .
j_gene: TRBJ2-3
abundance: .
v_gene: TRBV9
CDR3aa: CASSVSPRGVTDTQYF
CDR3nt: TGTGCCAGCAGCGTAAGTCCTCGTGGGGTCACAGATACGCAGTATTTT

d_gene: .
j_gene: TRBJ2-1
abundance: .
v_gene: TRBV7-6
CDR3aa: CASSYTGSSYNEQFF
CDR3nt: TGTGCCAGCAGCTACACAGGGAGCTCCTACAATGAGCAGTTCTTC

d_gene: .
j_gene: TRBJ1-4
abundance: .
v_gene: TRBV28
CDR3aa: CASRTGRIATNEKLFF
CDR3nt: TGTGCCAGCAGAACGGGACGGATCGCAACTAATGAAAAACTGTTTTTT

d_gene: .
j_gene: TRBJ2-6
abundance: .
v_gene: TRBV18
CDR3aa: CASSPLQPGLAGANVLTF
CDR3nt: TGTGCCAGCTCACCACTTCAACCGGGGTTGGCTGGGGCCAACGTCCTGACTTTC

d_gene: TRBD1
j_gene: TRBJ1-2
abundance: .
v_gene: TRBV5-6
CDR3aa: CASSFRDSINYGYTF
CDR3nt: TGTGCCAGCAGCTTCCGGGACAGTATTAACTATGGCTACACCTTC

d_gene: TRBD2
j_gene: TRBJ2-1
abundance: .
v_gene: TRBV4-2
CDR3aa: CASSQDPPAGGDKLGSYNEQFF
CDR3nt: TGTGCCAGCAGCCAAGATCCCCCAGCGGGAGGGGATAAGCTAGGTTCCTACAATGAGCAGTTCTTC

d_gene: TRBD2
j_gene: TRBJ2-2
abundance: once
v_gene: TRBV5-1
CDR3aa: CASSTSGRVAGELFF
CDR3nt: TGCGCCAGCTCTACGAGCGGGAGGGTGGCCGGGGAGCTGTTTTTT

d_gene: .
j_gene: TRBJ1-1
abundance: .
v_gene: TRBV6-6
CDR3aa: CASSYSEAFF
CDR3nt: TGTGCCAGCAGTTACAGTGAAGCTTTCTTT

d_gene: .
j_gene: TRBJ2-7
abundance: .
v_gene: TRBV10-3
CDR3aa: CAISSRDFYEQYF
CDR3nt: TGTGCCATCAGCTCCCGGGACTTCTACGAGCAGTACTTC

d_gene: .
j_gene: TRBJ1-5
abundance: .
v_gene: TRBV28
CDR3aa: CAAAGDQPQHF
CDR3nt: TGTGCCGCCGCAGGCGATCAGCCCCAGCATTTT

d_gene: .
j_gene: TRBJ2-5
abundance: .
v_gene: TRBV27
CDR3aa: CASSIVLRKAGQPETQYF
CDR3nt: TGTGCCAGCAGTATTGTCTTAAGAAAAGCGGGACAGCCCGAGACCCAGTACTTC

d_gene: .
j_gene: TRBJ2-7
abundance: .
v_gene: TRBV19
CDR3aa: CASSAQSSYEQYF
CDR3nt: TGTGCCAGTAGTGCGCAGAGCTCCTACGAGCAGTACTTC

d_gene: .
j_gene: TRBJ1-4
abundance: .
v_gene: TRBV7-9
CDR3aa: CASSLWVGEEKLFF
CDR3nt: TGTGCCAGCAGCTTATGGGTAGGCGAAGAAAAACTGTTTTTT

d_gene: .
j_gene: TRBJ1-1
abundance: .
v_gene: TRBV10-1
CDR3aa: CASSNHEGLNTEAFF
CDR3nt: TGCGCCAGCAGTAATCACGAGGGGCTAAACACTGAAGCTTTCTTT

d_gene: TRBD2
j_gene: TRBJ2-5
abundance: .
v_gene: TRBV7-9
CDR3aa: CASSSAGVETQYF
CDR3nt: TGTGCCAGCAGCTCAGCGGGAGTGGAGACCCAGTACTTC

d_gene: TRBD2
j_gene: TRBJ2-5
abundance: .
v_gene: TRBV6-5
CDR3aa: CASSYRTRQETQYF
CDR3nt: TGTGCCAGCAGTTACCGGACTAGACAAGAGACCCAGTACTTC

d_gene: .
j_gene: TRBJ1-5
abundance: once
v_gene: TRBV21-1
CDR3aa: CASSKVTGKDQPQHF
CDR3nt: TGTGCCAGCAGCAAAGTGACAGGGAAGGATCAGCCCCAGCATTTT

d_gene: .
j_gene: TRBJ2-7
abundance: .
v_gene: TRBV14
CDR3aa: CASSQALVGEQYF
CDR3nt: TGTGCCAGCAGCCAAGCTCTAGTTGGCGAGCAGTACTTC

d_gene: .
j_gene: TRBJ1-3
abundance: .
v_gene: TRBV19
CDR3aa: CASRPSGNSGNTIYF
CDR3nt: TGTGCCAGTAGACCAAGCGGGAACTCTGGAAACACCATATATTTT

d_gene: .
j_gene: TRBJ2-2
abundance: .
v_gene: TRBV27
CDR3aa: CASSSDTRELFF
CDR3nt: TGTGCCAGCAGTTCGGACACCCGTGAGCTGTTTTTT

d_gene: .
j_gene: TRBJ1-2
abundance: .
v_gene: TRBV10-3
CDR3aa: CAISEGRNYGYTF
CDR3nt: TGTGCCATCAGTGAAGGGCGGAACTATGGCTACACCTTC

d_gene: .
j_gene: TRBJ2-5
abundance: .
v_gene: TRBV2
CDR3aa: CASSKDWQETQYF
CDR3nt: TGTGCCAGCAGTAAGGACTGGCAAGAGACCCAGTACTTC

d_gene: TRBD1
j_gene: TRBJ1-2
abundance: .
v_gene: TRBV28
CDR3aa: CASSGDRTYGYTF
CDR3nt: TGTGCCAGCTCTGGGGACAGGACGTATGGCTACACCTTC

d_gene: .
j_gene: TRBJ1-5
abundance: few
v_gene: TRBV6-1
CDR3aa: CATGPRGEQPQHF
CDR3nt: TGTGCCACGGGACCCCGGGGCGAGCAGCCCCAGCATTTT

d_gene: TRBD1
j_gene: TRBJ2-1
abundance: .
v_gene: TRBV6-5
CDR3aa: CASSRTGSPYEQFF
CDR3nt: TGTGCCAGCAGTCGGACAGGGAGTCCCTATGAGCAGTTCTTC

d_gene: .
j_gene: TRBJ1-2
abundance: few
v_gene: TRBV28
CDR3aa: CASSSHRGYTF
CDR3nt: TGTGCCAGCAGTTCCCATAGGGGCTACACCTTC

d_gene: TRBD1
j_gene: TRBJ1-5
abundance: .
v_gene: TRBV6-5
CDR3aa: CASRQGAHQPQHF
CDR3nt: TGTGCCAGCAGACAGGGGGCTCATCAGCCCCAGCATTTT

d_gene: .
j_gene: TRBJ2-7
abundance: .
v_gene: TRBV29-1
CDR3aa: CSVDGPGSYEQYF
CDR3nt: TGCAGCGTTGATGGGCCAGGGTCCTACGAGCAGTACTTC

d_gene: .
j_gene: TRBJ2-2
abundance: .
v_gene: TRBV9
CDR3aa: CASSPRELRGELFF
CDR3nt: TGTGCCAGCAGCCCAAGGGAGTTACGCGGGGAGCTGTTTTTT

d_gene: TRBD1
j_gene: TRBJ2-5
abundance: .
v_gene: TRBV7-8
CDR3aa: CASSLTGGTQYF
CDR3nt: TGTGCCAGCAGCCTGACAGGGGGGACCCAGTACTTC

d_gene: .
j_gene: TRBJ2-1
abundance: .
v_gene: TRBV7-2
CDR3aa: CASLDWVYNEQFF
CDR3nt: TGTGCCAGTTTGGATTGGGTATACAATGAGCAGTTCTTC

d_gene: .
j_gene: TRBJ2-1
abundance: .
v_gene: TRBV7-3
CDR3aa: CASSYARDNEQFF
CDR3nt: TGTGCCAGCAGCTACGCGCGCGACAATGAGCAGTTCTTC

d_gene: .
j_gene: TRBJ2-5
abundance: .
v_gene: TRBV5-1
CDR3aa: CASSLAETRETQYF
CDR3nt: TGCGCCAGCAGCTTGGCGGAGACTAGGGAGACCCAGTACTTC